This T cell receptor (beta chain) was identified in a study of cytomegalovirus exposure and HLA in healthy donors. This clone has only a few counts. The primer mix had 60 Vbeta and 13 Jbeta primers. Sequenced by immunoSEQ multiplex PCR; TCRdb stores in-frame clones only, minus some. This table has more than 95,000 clones, roughly a sixth appearing once. The junction had 1 base not matched to a gene; V was cut back by 5 bases and J by 1 base. CDR3 length: 12 amino acids. In germline, CDR1 is SQVTM, CDR2 ANQGSEA. J is TRBJ1-1 and V is TRBV29-1; TRBD1 agrees at 7 bases. The sequenced material came from PBMCs. The clonotype comes from a female donor in good health and CMV-seropositive. CDR3: CSVRTGNTEAFF. Here the CDR3 DNA reads TGCAGCGTTAGGACAGGGAACACTGAAGCTTTCTTT.